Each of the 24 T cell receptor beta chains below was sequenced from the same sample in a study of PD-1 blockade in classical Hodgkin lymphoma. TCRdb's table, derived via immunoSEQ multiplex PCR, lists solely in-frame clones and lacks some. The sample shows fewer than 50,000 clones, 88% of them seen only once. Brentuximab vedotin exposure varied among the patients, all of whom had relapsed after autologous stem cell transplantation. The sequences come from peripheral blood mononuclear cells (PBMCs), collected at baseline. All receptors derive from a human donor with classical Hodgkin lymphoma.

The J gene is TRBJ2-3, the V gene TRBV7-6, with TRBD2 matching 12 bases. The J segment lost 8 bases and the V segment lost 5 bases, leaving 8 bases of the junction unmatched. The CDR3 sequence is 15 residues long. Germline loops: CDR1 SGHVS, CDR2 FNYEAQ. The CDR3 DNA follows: TGTGCCAGCAGCCACCGACTAGCGGGAGACCGTACGCAGTATTTT. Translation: CASSHRLAGDRTQYF.

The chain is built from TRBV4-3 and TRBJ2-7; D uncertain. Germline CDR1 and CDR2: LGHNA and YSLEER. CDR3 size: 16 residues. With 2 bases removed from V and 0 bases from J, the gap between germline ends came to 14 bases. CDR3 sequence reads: CASSQLRVWSSYEQYF. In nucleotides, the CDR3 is TGCGCCAGCAGCCAATTAAGGGTATGGAGCTCCTACGAGCAGTACTTC.

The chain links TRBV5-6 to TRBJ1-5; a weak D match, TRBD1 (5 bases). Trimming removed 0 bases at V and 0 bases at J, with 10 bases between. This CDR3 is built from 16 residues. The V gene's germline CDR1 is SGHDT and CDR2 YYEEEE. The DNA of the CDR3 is TGTGCCAGCAGCTTGGGGCCAGGGTTTAGCAATCAGCCCCAGCATTTT. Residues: CASSLGPGFSNQPQHF.

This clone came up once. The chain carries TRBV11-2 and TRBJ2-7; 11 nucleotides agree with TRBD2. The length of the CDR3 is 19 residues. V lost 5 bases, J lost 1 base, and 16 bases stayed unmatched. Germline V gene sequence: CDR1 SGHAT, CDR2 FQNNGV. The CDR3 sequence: CASSPLESSGRAGSYEQYF. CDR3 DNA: TGTGCCAGCAGCCCCTTGGAAAGTAGCGGGAGGGCGGGGTCCTACGAGCAGTACTTC.

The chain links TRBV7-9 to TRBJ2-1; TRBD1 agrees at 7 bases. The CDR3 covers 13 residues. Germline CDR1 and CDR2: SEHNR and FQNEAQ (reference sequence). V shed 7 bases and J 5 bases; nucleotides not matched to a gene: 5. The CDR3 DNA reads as TGTGCCAGCATCCCAGGGGGAGACAATGAGCAGTTCTTC. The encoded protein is CASIPGGDNEQFF.

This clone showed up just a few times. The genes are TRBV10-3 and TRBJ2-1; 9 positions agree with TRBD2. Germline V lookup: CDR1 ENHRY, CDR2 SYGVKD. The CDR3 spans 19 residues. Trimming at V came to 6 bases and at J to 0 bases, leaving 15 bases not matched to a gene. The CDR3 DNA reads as TGTGCCATCAGCCTTTCACAGGCTTCGCGGGAGGGCTCCTACAATGAGCAGTTCTTC. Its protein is CAISLSQASREGSYNEQFF.

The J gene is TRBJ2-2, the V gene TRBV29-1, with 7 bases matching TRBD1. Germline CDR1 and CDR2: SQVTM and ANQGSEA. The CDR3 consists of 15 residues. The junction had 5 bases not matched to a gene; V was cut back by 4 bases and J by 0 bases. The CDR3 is CSVVEDRTNTGELFF. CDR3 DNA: TGCAGCGTTGTCGAGGACAGGACGAACACCGGGGAGCTGTTTTTT.

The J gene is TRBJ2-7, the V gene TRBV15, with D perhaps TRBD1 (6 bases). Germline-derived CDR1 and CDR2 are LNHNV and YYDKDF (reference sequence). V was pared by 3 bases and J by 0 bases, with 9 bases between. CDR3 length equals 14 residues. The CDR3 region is CATSREQGSYEQYF. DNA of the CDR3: TGTGCCACCAGCAGGGAACAGGGCTCCTACGAGCAGTACTTC.

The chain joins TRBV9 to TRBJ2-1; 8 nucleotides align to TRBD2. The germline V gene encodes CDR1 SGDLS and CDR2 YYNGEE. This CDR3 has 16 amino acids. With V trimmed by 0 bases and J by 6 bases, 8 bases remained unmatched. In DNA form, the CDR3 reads TGTGCCAGCAGCGTAGGAGGCGGACTAGCCCTCAATGAGCAGTTCTTC. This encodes CASSVGGGLALNEQFF.

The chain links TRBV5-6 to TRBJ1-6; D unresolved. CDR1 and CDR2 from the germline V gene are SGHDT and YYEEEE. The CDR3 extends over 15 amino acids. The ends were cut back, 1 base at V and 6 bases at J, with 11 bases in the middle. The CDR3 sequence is CASSLFVGSNSPLHF. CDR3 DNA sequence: TGTGCCAGCAGCTTGTTCGTCGGGAGTAATTCACCCCTCCACTTT.

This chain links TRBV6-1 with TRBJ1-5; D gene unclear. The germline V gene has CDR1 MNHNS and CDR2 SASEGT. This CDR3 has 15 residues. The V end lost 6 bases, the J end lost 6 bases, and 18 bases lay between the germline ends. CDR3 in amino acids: CASSQTEAIAQPQHF. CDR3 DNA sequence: TGTGCCAGCAGCCAAACGGAGGCTATTGCTCAGCCCCAGCATTTT.

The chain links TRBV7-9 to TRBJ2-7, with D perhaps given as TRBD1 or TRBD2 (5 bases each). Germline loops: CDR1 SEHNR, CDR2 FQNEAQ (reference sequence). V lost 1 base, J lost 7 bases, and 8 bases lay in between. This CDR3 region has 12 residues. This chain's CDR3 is CASSLERGEQYF. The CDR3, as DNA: TGTGCCAGCAGCTTAGAGAGGGGTGAGCAGTACTTC.

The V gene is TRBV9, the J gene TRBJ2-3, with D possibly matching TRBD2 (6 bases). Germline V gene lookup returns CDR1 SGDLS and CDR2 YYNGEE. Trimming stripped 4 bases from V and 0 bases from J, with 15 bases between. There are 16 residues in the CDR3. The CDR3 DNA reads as TGTGCCAGCAGCCTGGAGACTAGTCAGAGCACAGATACGCAGTATTTT. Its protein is CASSLETSQSTDTQYF.

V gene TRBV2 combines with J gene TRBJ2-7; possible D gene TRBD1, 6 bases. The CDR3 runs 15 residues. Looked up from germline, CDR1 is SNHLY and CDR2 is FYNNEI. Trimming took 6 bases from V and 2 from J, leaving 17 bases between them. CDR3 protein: CASRYRQALPYEQYF. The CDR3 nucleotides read TGTGCCAGCAGGTACCGACAGGCACTACCCTACGAGCAGTACTTC.

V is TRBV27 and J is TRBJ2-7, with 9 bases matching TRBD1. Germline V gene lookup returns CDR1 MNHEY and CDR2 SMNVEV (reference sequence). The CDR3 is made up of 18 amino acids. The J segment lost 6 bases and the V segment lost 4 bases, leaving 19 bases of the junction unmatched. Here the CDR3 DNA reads TGTGCCAGCAGTTATCCCTCGGGACAGGGAAGGTATCCGGTCGAGCAGTACTTC. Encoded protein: CASSYPSGQGRYPVEQYF.

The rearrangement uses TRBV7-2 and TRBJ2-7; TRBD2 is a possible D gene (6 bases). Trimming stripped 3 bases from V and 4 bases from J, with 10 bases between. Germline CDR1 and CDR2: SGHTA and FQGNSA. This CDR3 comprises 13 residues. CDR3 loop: CASSFPGRYEQYF. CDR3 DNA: TGTGCCAGCAGCTTCCCAGGGAGGTACGAGCAGTACTTC.

The CDR3 DNA reads TGTGCCAGCAGTTTAACACCCAGACTAGCGGGAGGGCCTGGGTACAATGAGCAGTTCTTC. This codes for CASSLTPRLAGGPGYNEQFF. V and J are TRBV28 and TRBJ2-1; 14 bases line up with TRBD2. The germline V gene has CDR1 MDHEN and CDR2 SYDVKM. This CDR3 region has 20 residues. V lost 2 bases to trimming and J lost 4 bases; unmatched junction nucleotides: 13. Together with reference TRBV28 and TRBJ2-1, the CDR3 gives the full variable domain: DVKVTQSSRYLVKRTGEKVFLECVQDMDHENMFWYRQDPGLGLRLIYFSYDVKMKEKGDIPEGYSVSREKKERFSLILESASTNQTSMYLCASSLTPRLAGGPGYNEQFFGPGTRLTVL.

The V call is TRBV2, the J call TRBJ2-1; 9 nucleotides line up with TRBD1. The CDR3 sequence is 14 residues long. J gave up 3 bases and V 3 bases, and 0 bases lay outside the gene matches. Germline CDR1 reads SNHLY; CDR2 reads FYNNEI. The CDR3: CASSEGQGYNEQFF. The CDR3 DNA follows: TGTGCCAGCAGTGAGGGACAGGGCTACAATGAGCAGTTCTTC.

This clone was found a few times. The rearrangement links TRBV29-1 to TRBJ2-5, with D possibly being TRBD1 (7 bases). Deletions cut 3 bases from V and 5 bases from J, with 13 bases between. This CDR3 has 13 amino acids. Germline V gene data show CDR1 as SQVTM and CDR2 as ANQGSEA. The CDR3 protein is CSVEEGAGETQYF. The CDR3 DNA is TGCAGCGTTGAGGAGGGGGCGGGGGAGACCCAGTACTTC.

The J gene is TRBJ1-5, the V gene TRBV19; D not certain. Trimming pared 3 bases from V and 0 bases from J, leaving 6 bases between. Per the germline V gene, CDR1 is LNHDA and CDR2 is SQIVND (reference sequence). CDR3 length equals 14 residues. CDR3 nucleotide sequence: TGTGCCAGTAGTATCCAGTATAGCAATCAGCCCCAGCATTTT. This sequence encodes CASSIQYSNQPQHF.

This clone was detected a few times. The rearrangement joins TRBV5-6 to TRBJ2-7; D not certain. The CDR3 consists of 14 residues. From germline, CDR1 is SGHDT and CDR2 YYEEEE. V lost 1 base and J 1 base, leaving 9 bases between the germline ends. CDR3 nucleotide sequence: TGTGCCAGCAGCTTGAAAGTGAGTTCCTACGAGCAGTACTTC. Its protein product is CASSLKVSSYEQYF.

The CDR3 nucleotides read TGCGCCAGCAGCCCCAAGTGGGGCGGTGCGGGAAACACCATATATTTT. Translating it yields CASSPKWGGAGNTIYF. This rearrangement joins TRBV4-3 to TRBJ1-3; possibly TRBD1 for D (5 bases). V lost 4 bases to trimming and J lost 4 bases, with 17 bases between them. The germline V gene encodes CDR1 LGHNA and CDR2 YSLEER. The CDR3 spans 16 residues.

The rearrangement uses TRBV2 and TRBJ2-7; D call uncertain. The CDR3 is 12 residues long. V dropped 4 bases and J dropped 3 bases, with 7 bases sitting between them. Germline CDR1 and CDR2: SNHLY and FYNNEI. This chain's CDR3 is CASSGPVYEQYF. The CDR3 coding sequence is TGTGCCAGCAGTGGACCAGTCTACGAGCAGTACTTC.

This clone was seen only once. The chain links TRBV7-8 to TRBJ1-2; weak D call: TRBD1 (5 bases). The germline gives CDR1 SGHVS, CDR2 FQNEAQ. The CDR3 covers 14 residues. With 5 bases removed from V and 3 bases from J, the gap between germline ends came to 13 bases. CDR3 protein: CASSRRRGYYGYTF. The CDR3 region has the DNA TGTGCCAGCAGCCGTAGACGGGGCTACTATGGCTACACCTTC.